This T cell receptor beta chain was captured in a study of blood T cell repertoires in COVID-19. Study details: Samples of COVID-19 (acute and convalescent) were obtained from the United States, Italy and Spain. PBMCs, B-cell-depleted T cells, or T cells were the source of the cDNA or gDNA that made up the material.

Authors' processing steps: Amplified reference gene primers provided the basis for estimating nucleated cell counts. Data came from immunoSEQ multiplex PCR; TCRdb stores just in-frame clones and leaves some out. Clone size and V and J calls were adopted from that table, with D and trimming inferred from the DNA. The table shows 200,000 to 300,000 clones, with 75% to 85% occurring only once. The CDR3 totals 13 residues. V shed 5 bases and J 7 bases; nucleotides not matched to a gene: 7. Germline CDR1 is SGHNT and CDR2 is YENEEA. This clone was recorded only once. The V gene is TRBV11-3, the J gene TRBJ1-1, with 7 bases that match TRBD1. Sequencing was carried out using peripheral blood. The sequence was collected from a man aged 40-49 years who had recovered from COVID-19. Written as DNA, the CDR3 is TGTGCCAGCAGCCCGACAGGGAAAAATGAAGCTTTCTTT. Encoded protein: CASSPTGKNEAFF.